A single sample is the source of the 29 T cell receptor beta chains below, sequenced in a study of blood T cell repertoires in COVID-19. TCRdb's table, derived via immunoSEQ multiplex PCR, lists solely in-frame clones and lacks some. In the table there are over 150,000 clones, 75% to 85% of which are singletons. Sequencing was performed on PBMCs or T cells enriched from blood (not recorded which). These receptors all come from a woman in her sixties who had recovered from COVID-19.

In its sample, this clone was seen a few times. The rearrangement joins TRBV6-2 or TRBV6-3 to TRBJ2-5; no reliable D call. V lost 6 bases and J lost 4, with 9 bases in between. This CDR3 has 12 residues. Germline V gene sequence: CDR1 MNHEY, CDR2 SVGEGT. The CDR3 DNA reads TGTGCCAGCAGCCAGCTGAGAGAGACCCAGTACTTC. It encodes CASSQLRETQYF.

The J gene is TRBJ1-5, the V gene TRBV3-1 (or the pseudogene TRBV3-2); a weak D match, TRBD1 (5 bases). The CDR3 runs to 18 residues. V gave up 0 bases and J gave up 6 bases, with 21 bases separating them. Germline CDR1 reads LGHDT; CDR2 reads YNNKEL (reference sequence). The DNA for the CDR3 is TGTGCCAGCAGCCAAGAGGGGGAGGGTCGAAGTATAGGTCAGCCCCAGCATTTT. Protein sequence: CASSQEGEGRSIGQPQHF.

V and J are TRBV18 and TRBJ2-1; perhaps TRBD2 as D (5 bases). The CDR3 is 13 residues long. Germline V gene sequence: CDR1 KGHSH, CDR2 LQKENI. V was shortened by 4 bases and J by 5 bases, with 9 bases between the two germline ends. The CDR3 loop is CASSLLEDNEQFF. The CDR3 nucleotides are TGTGCCAGCTCACTACTAGAGGACAATGAGCAGTTCTTC.

This chain connects TRBV4-1 to TRBJ1-1; the D is unclear. The CDR3 runs to 17 residues. V was shortened by 0 bases and J by 1 base, with 15 bases between the two germline ends. Germline V gene lookup returns CDR1 MGHRA and CDR2 YSYEKL. Written as DNA, the CDR3 is TGCGCCAGCAGCCAAGAGTGGCGGGTAACGGGGAACACTGAAGCTTTCTTT. Amino acid sequence: CASSQEWRVTGNTEAFF.

This sequence joins TRBV11-1 and TRBJ1-5; 7 bases agree with TRBD1. CDR1 SGHAT and CDR2 FQDESV come from the germline V gene (reference sequence). The CDR3 loop spans 16 amino acids. V gave up 1 base and J gave up 3 bases; unmatched junction bases: 6. The CDR3 here is CASSLGTGTDNQPQHF. The CDR3 DNA sequence: TGTGCCAGCAGCTTAGGAACCGGGACAGACAATCAGCCCCAGCATTTT. Looking up the rest from reference TRBV11-1 and TRBJ1-5 gives the full variable domain: EAEVAQSPRYKITEKSQAVAFWCDPISGHATLYWYRQILGQGPELLVQFQDESVVDDSQLPKDRFSAERLKGVDSTLKIQPAELGDSAMYLCASSLGTGTDNQPQHFGDGTRLSIL.

The J gene is TRBJ1-2, the V gene TRBV30; D unclear. This CDR3 region has 14 residues. Trimming pared 3 bases from V and 1 base from J, leaving 12 bases between. Germline V lookup: CDR1 GTSNPN, CDR2 SVGIG (reference sequence). In DNA form, the CDR3 reads TGTGCCTGGAGCGAAATGGGCCATAACTATGGCTACACCTTC. The encoded protein is CAWSEMGHNYGYTF.

This clone was recorded only once. The chain has TRBV27 and TRBJ2-6; 9 bases match TRBD1. V was clipped by 5 bases and J by 3 bases; unmatched bases: 14. The CDR3 covers 19 residues. Germline V CDR1 and CDR2: MNHEY, SMNVEV (reference sequence). In nucleotides, the CDR3 is TGTGCCAGCAGTACTGGGACAGGGTGGACGCACTTTGGGGCCAACGTCCTGACTTTC. This translates into CASSTGTGWTHFGANVLTF.

The chain carries TRBV4-2 and TRBJ1-4; 9 bases line up with TRBD1. Germline CDR1 reads LGHNA; CDR2 reads YNFKEQ. After removal of 5 bases from V and 7 bases from J, the junction contained 5 bases not matched to a gene. The CDR3 has 14 residues. The CDR3 DNA sequence: TGTGCCAGCAGCAAGACAGGGGGGTCTGAAAAACTGTTTTTT. Translating it yields CASSKTGGSEKLFF.

This clone turned up a few times. The rearrangement links TRBV18 to TRBJ1-1; maybe TRBD1 (5 bases). The CDR3 is 12 residues long. Trimming shortened V by 3 bases and J by 6 bases, and 8 bases separated the two germline ends. Germline CDR1 and CDR2: KGHSH and LQKENI. The CDR3 loop is CASSPGAAEAFF. The CDR3 nucleotides are TGTGCCAGCTCACCTGGGGCGGCTGAAGCTTTCTTT.

This sequence joins TRBV27 and TRBJ2-3, with a weak D call TRBD2 (5 bases). V was pared by 5 bases and J by 8 bases, with 20 bases between. The CDR3 length is 15 residues. The germline V gene has CDR1 MNHEY and CDR2 SMNVEV (reference sequence). CDR3 residues: CASSRGLGIAGTQYF. The CDR3 bases are TGTGCCAGCAGTCGGGGTCTTGGGATAGCTGGTACGCAGTATTTT.

The chain employs TRBV18 and TRBJ2-5; TRBD1 is a possible D gene (5 bases). CDR1 and CDR2 (germline): KGHSH, LQKENI. V was pared by 5 bases and J by 4 bases, with 20 bases between. CDR3 length equals 16 residues. The CDR3 DNA sequence: TGTGCCAGCTCATCGCCTCCAGGGAAGTCTCGAGAGACCCAGTACTTC. Translated: CASSSPPGKSRETQYF.

This rearrangement joins TRBV18 to TRBJ1-1; weak D call: TRBD1 (6 bases). V lost 0 bases, J lost 4 bases, and 12 bases lay in between. Germline loops: CDR1 KGHSH, CDR2 LQKENI. The CDR3 is 15 residues long. The CDR3 sequence is CASSPPSQGSTEAFF. The CDR3 DNA follows: TGTGCCAGCTCACCACCGTCTCAGGGGAGCACTGAAGCTTTCTTT.

The chain employs TRBV6-5 and TRBJ2-7; 7 bases map to TRBD2. V lost 4 bases and J lost 7; bases outside the gene matches: 4. The germline CDR1 and CDR2 sequences are MNHEY and SVGAGI. The CDR3 extends over 12 amino acids. The CDR3 sequence: CASSWQGGEQYF. The CDR3 DNA reads as TGTGCCAGCAGTTGGCAGGGAGGGGAGCAGTACTTC.

The CDR3, as DNA: TGTGCCAGCAGCTTTCAGAAGACTAGCGGGGCTATCACAGATACGCAGTATTTT. Amino acid sequence: CASSFQKTSGAITDTQYF. The chain uses TRBV9 and TRBJ2-3; 11 bases match TRBD2. The CDR3 is made up of 18 amino acids. With V trimmed by 4 bases and J by 2 bases, 12 bases remained unmatched. CDR1 is SGDLS and CDR2 is YYNGEE in the germline V gene.

V is TRBV24-1 and J is TRBJ2-2; 9 positions match TRBD1. The CDR3 totals 16 residues. V lost 4 bases, J lost 3 bases, and 5 bases stayed unmatched. Germline V gene sequence: CDR1 KGHDR, CDR2 SFDVKD. CDR3 amino acids: CATSEPGQGHTGELFF. Written as DNA, the CDR3 is TGTGCCACCAGTGAACCGGGACAGGGTCACACCGGGGAGCTGTTTTTT.

The chain is built from TRBV19 and TRBJ1-2; unclear D gene. Trimming removed 3 bases at V and 5 bases at J, with 10 bases between. The length of the CDR3 is 13 residues. CDR1 and CDR2 (germline): LNHDA, SQIVND (reference sequence). The CDR3 DNA follows: TGTGCCAGTAGTATTCGGCGGGAGTATGGCTACACCTTC. As protein: CASSIRREYGYTF.

The rearrangement uses TRBV6-5 and TRBJ1-6; 9 nucleotides line up with TRBD1. The CDR3 has 15 amino acids. The V gene's germline CDR1 is MNHEY and CDR2 SVGAGI. Trimming took 6 bases from V and 8 from J; bases not matched to a gene: 8. The CDR3 reads CASRGGDRADSPLHF. CDR3 DNA sequence: TGTGCCAGCAGGGGGGGGGACAGGGCAGATTCACCCCTCCACTTT.

Here the CDR3 DNA reads TGTGCCAGCAGCGTAGCTCAGCGGGGGGGCCTCGACAATGAGCAGTTCTTC. It specifies CASSVAQRGGLDNEQFF. V and J are TRBV9 and TRBJ2-1, with TRBD2 matching over 10 bases. Unmatched junction bases numbered 8, after V lost 0 bases and J lost 5 bases. This CDR3 region has 17 residues. From germline, CDR1 is SGDLS and CDR2 YYNGEE.

This clone was detected only a few times. The chain has TRBV7-3 and TRBJ2-1; D is possibly TRBD1 (5 bases). V lost 5 bases and J lost 9, with 11 bases in between. Germline-derived CDR1 and CDR2 are SGHTA and FQGTGA. This CDR3 is 12 amino acids long. The CDR3 DNA is TGTGCCAGCAGCGGCAGGGCCGGTGAGCAGTTCTTC. Translation gives CASSGRAGEQFF. The variable domain in full, completed from reference TRBV7-3 and TRBJ2-1, reads GAGVSQTPSNKVTEKGKYVELRCDPISGHTALYWYRQSLGQGPEFLIYFQGTGAADDSGLPNDRFFAVRPEGSVSTLKIQRTERGDSAVYLCASSGRAGEQFFGPGTRLTVL.

This sequence joins TRBV10-1 and TRBJ2-2; 9 nucleotides align to TRBD2. V was clipped by 8 bases and J by 6 bases; unmatched bases: 7. CDR3 length: 14 amino acids. Germline CDR1 reads WNHNN; CDR2 reads SYGVQD (reference sequence). The DNA of the CDR3 is TGCGCCAGCGAGGGGCTAGCGGGATCCGGGGAGCTGTTTTTT. Its protein is CASEGLAGSGELFF.

This clone was seen once. This sequence joins TRBV5-1 and TRBJ2-5; 8 bases fit TRBD1. Germline values: CDR1 SGHRS, CDR2 YFSETQ. CDR3 size: 14 residues. V lost 4 bases, J lost 5 bases, and 7 bases stayed unmatched. The CDR3 region is CASSQQGDWETQYF. The CDR3 DNA sequence: TGCGCCAGCAGCCAACAGGGGGACTGGGAGACCCAGTACTTC.

This clone was found a few times. The rearrangement links TRBV6-6 to TRBJ2-6, with D unresolved. Germline V CDR1 and CDR2: MNHNY, SVGAGI (reference sequence). Trimming stripped 5 bases from V and 0 bases from J, with 29 bases between. The CDR3 has 22 amino acids. The CDR3 reads CASSPRFEAWVPFNSGANVLTF. For the CDR3, the DNA is TGTGCCAGCAGTCCCCGTTTTGAGGCTTGGGTTCCTTTCAACTCTGGGGCCAACGTCCTGACTTTC.

The gene calls are TRBV4-1 and TRBJ1-5; D remains unclear. Trimming stripped 1 base from V and 2 bases from J, with 6 bases between. Germline V gives CDR1 MGHRA, CDR2 YSYEKL. This CDR3 comprises 14 residues. CDR3 DNA sequence: TGCGCCAGCAGCCAAGGTCTTGGCAATCAGCCCCAGCATTTT. It yields the protein CASSQGLGNQPQHF.

The chain is built from TRBV6-1 and TRBJ2-3; D possibly corresponds to TRBD2 (5 bases). Trimming pared 3 bases from V and 1 base from J, leaving 11 bases between. The CDR3 has 15 residues. The germline CDR1 and CDR2 sequences are MNHNS and SASEGT. CDR3 in amino acids: CASSDPSLGTDTQYF. The CDR3 bases are TGTGCCAGCAGTGACCCTAGCCTGGGCACAGATACGCAGTATTTT.

This clone occurred many times. The chain couples TRBV3-1 (or the pseudogene TRBV3-2) to TRBJ2-2; D gene ambiguous. The germline V and J ends were trimmed by 6 bases and 2 bases, with 10 bases remaining between them. The CDR3 extends over 14 amino acids. Per germline, CDR1 LGHDT and CDR2 YNNKEL (reference sequence). CDR3 residues: CASRRNSNTGELFF. CDR3 nucleotide sequence: TGTGCCAGCAGGCGCAACAGCAACACCGGGGAGCTGTTTTTT.

The V and J genes are TRBV2 and TRBJ2-7, with D possibly matching TRBD1 (6 bases). This CDR3 is built from 14 residues. Germline V gene data show CDR1 as SNHLY and CDR2 as FYNNEI. V shed 5 bases and J shed 5 bases, with 16 bases lying between them. The CDR3 coding sequence is TGTGCCAGCAGTTTGACAGGAACTTACGACGAGCAGTACTTC. Translated, it gives CASSLTGTYDEQYF.

This clone has a single count. This chain uses TRBV10-3 with TRBJ2-3; 9 bases line up with TRBD2. With V trimmed by 5 bases and J by 1 base, 4 bases remained unmatched. From germline, CDR1 is ENHRY and CDR2 SYGVKD. This CDR3 comprises 15 residues. CDR3 loop: CAISSGGTRTDTQYF. Here the CDR3 DNA reads TGTGCCATCAGTAGCGGGGGGACGCGCACAGATACGCAGTATTTT.

The chain recombines TRBV6-6 with TRBJ2-5; 8 bases align to TRBD2. The CDR3 length is 14 residues. J was trimmed by 1 base and V by 11 bases; bases with no gene match: 9. CDR1 is MNHNY, CDR2 SVGAGI, per germline (reference sequence). This chain's CDR3 is CASGTGGGQETQYF. In nucleotides, the CDR3 is TGTGCCTCGGGGACCGGGGGGGGCCAAGAGACCCAGTACTTC.

The chain couples TRBV27 to TRBJ1-2; perhaps TRBD1 as D (6 bases). With 0 bases removed from V and 2 bases from J, the gap between germline ends came to 7 bases. In germline, CDR1 is MNHEY, CDR2 SMNVEV (reference sequence). The CDR3 covers 14 residues. The CDR3 DNA reads TGTGCCAGCAGTTTATCAACAGGGAACTATGGCTACACCTTC. The encoded protein is CASSLSTGNYGYTF.